A single sample gave rise to the 21 T cell receptor beta chains below, sequenced in a study of blood T cell repertoires in COVID-19. Clones were sequenced by immunoSEQ multiplex PCR, and TCRdb holds only the in-frame ones, with some missing. The repertoire holds roughly 93,000 clones, with 81% as singletons. The sequencing sample was made of peripheral blood. The receptor source for this set is a woman of 80 years or more with acute or convalescent COVID-19.

V usage is TRBV9 and J usage is TRBJ1-3; 8 bases line up with TRBD1. The CDR3 has 16 residues. J gave up 4 bases and V 2 bases, and 8 bases lay outside the gene matches. Germline loops: CDR1 SGDLS, CDR2 YYNGEE. This chain's CDR3 is CASSVSQGAGGNTIYF. The DNA of the CDR3 is TGTGCCAGCAGCGTGAGTCAGGGGGCCGGAGGAAACACCATATATTTT.

The chain couples TRBV5-4 to TRBJ2-3; 7 nucleotides align to TRBD1. After removal of 1 base from V and 5 bases from J, the junction contained 10 bases not matched to a gene. Germline V CDR1 and CDR2: SGHNT, YYREEE (reference sequence). CDR3 length: 16 amino acids. CDR3 sequence (DNA): TGTGCCAGCAGCTTGTCCATAGGGGGCCCTAAAGATACGCAGTATTTT. It specifies CASSLSIGGPKDTQYF.

The chain joins TRBV19 to TRBJ1-1; 10 bases match TRBD1. Germline loops: CDR1 LNHDA, CDR2 SQIVND (reference sequence). The CDR3 spans 15 residues. With 4 bases clipped from V and 4 bases from J, the junction kept 6 bases outside the gene matches. The CDR3 DNA reads TGTGCCAGTAGTAGCCTCAGACAGGGGGCCACTGAAGCTTTCTTT. Encoded protein: CASSSLRQGATEAFF.

The rearrangement uses TRBV29-1 and TRBJ2-7; D is unresolved. Germline-derived CDR1 and CDR2 are SQVTM and ANQGSEA. With 1 base removed from V and 7 bases from J, the gap between germline ends came to 14 bases. The CDR3 has 13 residues. DNA of the CDR3: TGCAGCGTTGAAGCTTCTAGTACTTATGAGCAGTACTTC. This translates into CSVEASSTYEQYF.

As DNA, the CDR3 is TGTGCCAGCAGGGGGACTAGCCAAGAGACCCAGTACTTC. This translates into CASRGTSQETQYF. V usage is TRBV25-1 and J usage is TRBJ2-5; 8 nucleotides agree with TRBD2. Germline V lookup: CDR1 MGHDK, CDR2 SYGVNS. Losses at the gene ends were 6 bases for V and 1 base for J; bases not matched to a gene: 1. The CDR3 totals 13 residues.

The CDR3 DNA follows: TGTGCCAGCAGTCTAGCGGGGGGGCCAAACGAGCAGTACTTC. It specifies CASSLAGGPNEQYF. The rearrangement joins TRBV27 to TRBJ2-7; 12 positions match TRBD2. V shed 5 bases and J 5 bases; nucleotides not matched to a gene: 4. This CDR3 region has 14 residues. Germline V gives CDR1 MNHEY, CDR2 SMNVEV (reference sequence).

CDR3 region: CASSMTGIYGYTF. In DNA, the CDR3 is TGTGCCAGTAGTATGACAGGGATCTATGGCTACACCTTC. The chain employs TRBV19 and TRBJ1-2, with 7 bases lining up with TRBD1. The trim removed 3 bases at V and 4 bases at J, leaving 2 bases unmatched. Looked up from germline, CDR1 is LNHDA and CDR2 is SQIVND (reference sequence). There are 13 residues in the CDR3. Full variable domain (outside the CDR3, taken from reference TRBV19 and TRBJ1-2): DGGITQSPKYLFRKEGQNVTLSCEQNLNHDAMYWYRQDPGQGLRLIYYSQIVNDFQKGDIAEGYSVSREKKESFPLTVTSAQKNPTAFYLCASSMTGIYGYTFGSGTRLTVV.

The V gene is TRBV28, the J gene TRBJ2-5; 9 bases agree with TRBD2. The CDR3 runs to 15 residues. Germline V gene lookup returns CDR1 MDHEN and CDR2 SYDVKM. V lost 5 bases and J lost 2; bases outside the gene matches: 6. The CDR3 protein is CASSQGSGGQETQYF. DNA of the CDR3: TGTGCCAGCAGTCAGGGTAGCGGGGGACAAGAGACCCAGTACTTC.

The chain combines TRBV6-2 or TRBV6-3 with TRBJ2-1, with D perhaps TRBD1 (5 bases). The ends were cut back, 2 bases at V and 9 bases at J, with 11 bases in the middle. The CDR3 has 13 residues. Germline CDR1 MNHEY, CDR2 SVGEGT. The CDR3 loop is CASSYTRDVEQFF. CDR3 sequence (DNA): TGTGCCAGCAGTTACACCAGGGATGTTGAGCAGTTCTTC.

J is TRBJ2-3 and V is TRBV27; D is unresolved. From germline, CDR1 is MNHEY and CDR2 SMNVEV (reference sequence). Trimming pared 5 bases from V and 1 base from J, leaving 7 bases between. There are 13 residues in the CDR3. This CDR3 is CASSILGTDTQYF. In nucleotides, the CDR3 is TGTGCCAGCAGTATTTTAGGCACAGATACGCAGTATTTT.

This clone was seen a few times. The chain recombines TRBV7-8 with TRBJ1-6; D is unclear. V lost 5 bases to trimming and J lost 7 bases, with 6 bases between them. There are 12 residues in the CDR3. Germline V gives CDR1 SGHVS, CDR2 FQNEAQ. CDR3 sequence (DNA): TGTGCCAGCAGCCACAGCAATTCACCCCTCCACTTT. It encodes CASSHSNSPLHF.

V gene TRBV3-1 (or the pseudogene TRBV3-2) combines with J gene TRBJ1-3; 8 bases are shared with TRBD1. Germline trimming cut 7 bases from V and 2 bases from J; bases unmatched to any gene: 4. CDR1 LGHDT and CDR2 YNNKEL come from the germline V gene (reference sequence). The CDR3 spans 14 residues. The CDR3 region has the DNA TGTGCCAGCACCTGGACAGGGCCTGGAAACACCATATATTTT. This translates into CASTWTGPGNTIYF.

This chain connects TRBV28 to TRBJ2-5; TRBD2 agrees at 8 bases. After removal of 4 bases from V and 12 bases from J, the junction contained 16 bases not matched to a gene. From germline, CDR1 is MDHEN and CDR2 SYDVKM. This CDR3 has 15 amino acids. The DNA for the CDR3 is TGTGCCAGCAGTTCCAAGGCTTCAGGGCGGGGGGATGAGTACTTC. This translates into CASSSKASGRGDEYF.

The chain carries TRBV5-1 and TRBJ1-2; D ambiguous. Germline CDR1 is SGHRS and CDR2 is YFSETQ. Trimming removed 3 bases at V and 2 bases at J, with 8 bases between. The CDR3 loop spans 13 amino acids. The CDR3 DNA is TGCGCCAGCAGCTCCGCAGAAAACTATGGCTACACCTTC. It encodes CASSSAENYGYTF.

This chain links TRBV28 with TRBJ1-1; perhaps TRBD1 as D (6 bases). Between the trimmed V and J ends, which lost 7 bases and 9 bases, there was a span of 21 bases. The CDR3 spans 14 residues. Germline V gene sequence: CDR1 MDHEN, CDR2 SYDVKM. The DNA for the CDR3 is TGTGCCAGCAAGGTACCCGCGGACAGCCGGAAAGCTTTCTTT. This codes for CASKVPADSRKAFF.

This chain uses TRBV5-1 with TRBJ1-3; D gene uncertain. Trimming removed 4 bases at V and 1 base at J, with 12 bases between. CDR1 and CDR2 (germline): SGHRS, YFSETQ. This CDR3 has 15 residues. CDR3 DNA sequence: TGCGCCAGCAGCGTAGGGAGTTCGTCTGGAAACACCATATATTTT. Its protein is CASSVGSSSGNTIYF.

The chain combines TRBV7-3 with TRBJ2-1; TRBD1 matches at 9 bases. V dropped 5 bases and J dropped 4; count of bases not matched to a gene: 12. The CDR3 is 17 amino acids. Germline CDR1 and CDR2: SGHTA and FQGTGA. Written as DNA, the CDR3 is TGTGCCAGCAGCAGAGGGGGACAGGGCGGAATTTACAATGAGCAGTTCTTC. Protein sequence: CASSRGGQGGIYNEQFF.

This chain connects TRBV2 to TRBJ1-1, with 7 positions matching TRBD1. The germline V gene encodes CDR1 SNHLY and CDR2 FYNNEI. This CDR3 is built from 14 residues. Germline trimming cut 5 bases from V and 0 bases from J; bases unmatched to any gene: 3. Here the CDR3 reads CASSRQGMNTEAFF. The CDR3, as DNA: TGTGCCAGCAGTAGACAGGGCATGAACACTGAAGCTTTCTTT.

J is TRBJ1-5 and V is TRBV6-5; TRBD1 might be the D (6 bases). The V end was cut by 7 bases, the J end by 1 base, with 14 bases between. Germline V lookup: CDR1 MNHEY, CDR2 SVGAGI. CDR3 length: 15 residues. This chain's CDR3 is CASKRGAGSNQPQHF. CDR3 coding DNA: TGTGCCAGCAAACGGGGGGCTGGGAGCAATCAGCCCCAGCATTTT.

This clone was detected once. DNA of the CDR3: TGTGCCAGCAGCCCGGGGTCCTATGGCTACACCTTC. Protein: CASSPGSYGYTF. V usage is TRBV7-2 and J usage is TRBJ1-2; no firm D call. Germline V gene lookup returns CDR1 SGHTA and CDR2 FQGNSA. The CDR3 has 12 amino acids. V lost 5 bases and J 4 bases, leaving 8 bases between the germline ends.

This chain links TRBV30 with TRBJ1-2, with D possibly TRBD1 on 5 matching bases. V was shortened by 2 bases and J by 3 bases, with 16 bases between the two germline ends. This CDR3 is built from 15 residues. The V gene's germline CDR1 is GTSNPN and CDR2 SVGIG (reference sequence). The CDR3 loop reads CAWSTGGSGDYGYTF. CDR3 bases: TGTGCCTGGAGTACCGGGGGGTCTGGTGACTATGGCTACACCTTC.